One TCR beta chain is described in this entry. This clone was picked up one time. No cognate antigen has been identified for it. Base qualities were left out, and no much larger clone turns up one base away. The trial excluded patients who had a history of autoimmune disease or were on systemic immunosuppression. Peripheral blood for TCR sequencing was drawn from every dose cohort at baseline, at cycle 4 day 1 and at cycle 7 day 1. Samples came from an open-label, multicenter, first-in-human phase I dose-escalation trial of ivuxolimab. The trial enrolled adults with locally advanced or metastatic head and neck squamous cell, hepatocellular, melanoma or renal cell carcinoma. CD4+ and CD8+ T cells were sorted separately from peripheral blood before TCR sequencing. The data originate from a study of OX40 agonist ivuxolimab in advanced cancers. Regarding the complete study: Ivuxolimab was an agonistic, fully human IgG2 monoclonal antibody directed against OX40 (CD134), a costimulatory receptor. Intravenous ivuxolimab was administered to patients every 2 weeks at six dose levels: 0.01, 0.1, 0.3, 1.5, 3 and 10 mg/kg. Of the roughly 53 patients in dose escalation, 19 had hepatocellular carcinoma, roughly 15 had melanoma, 9 had renal cell carcinoma and 9 had head and neck cancer. A male proportion of around 80% and a mean age of around 60 years, ranging from about 20 to 85, were recorded for the dose-escalation cohort. Prior anti-PD-1, anti-PD-L1 or anti-CTLA-4 therapy was permitted, and approximately 42% of dose-escalation patients had received checkpoint inhibitors. Partial responses occurred in three dose-escalation patients, of whom one had hepatocellular carcinoma and two had cutaneous melanoma. Peripheral TCRbeta sequencing aimed to test whether ivuxolimab altered TCR sequence diversity and caused clonal T-cell expansion. The monotherapy dose-escalation portion (N of about 47 patients) of the phase I ivuxolimab trial is reported in the paper.

Genomic DNA was isolated from the sorted cells so that the TCRbeta CDR3 region could be sequenced. TCRbeta CDR3 regions were sequenced using the immunoSEQ Assay. What TCRdb holds here is the immuneACCESS table cut down to in-frame rearrangements. Part of the clones is not present; checked against another copy, under half of the missing clones reflect an unresolved V gene, and the others are unexplained. This sample gives some 55,000 clones in total; approximately 84% of them show up just once. About 13% of the sample rests with the top ten. The CDR3 goes from the cysteine to the phenylalanine over 13 residues. Here the CDR3 DNA is all that survives: 39 bases in frame from base 1. The junction carries 11 bases between V and J, which are trimmed by 5 bases and 4 bases respectively. CDR1 and CDR2 were assigned from the germline V gene as SGHTA and FQGNSA. Overall study outcomes, separate from this receptor: The antigen specificity of the clonally expanded peripheral T cells was not determined. In partial responders in the 0.1-3.0 mg/kg groups, normalized peripheral clonal expansion was found to be among the lowest, especially among CD8+ T cells. Clonal expansion of both CD4+ and CD8+ blood T cells was observed from baseline to week 6 at doses 0.1 to 3.0 mg/kg. Low levels of normalized T-cell clonal expansion were also seen in some nonresponding patients. After ivuxolimab, CD8+ T cells had more expanded clones than CD4+ T cells on average.

This TCR derives from an adult with an advanced solid tumor such as melanoma, head and neck, liver or kidney cancer. Sequencing used CD4+ or CD8+ T cells sorted from blood, obtained in a trial of the OX40 agonist ivuxolimab. The chain links TRBV7-2 with TRBJ1-2, with no D gene named confidently. The nucleotides are TGTGCCAGCAGCCCACCGGGTCCCTATGGCTACACCTTC. Translated, this gives CASSPPGPYGYTF.